A selection of T cell receptor beta chains follows, all from one sample in a study of cytomegalovirus exposure and HLA in healthy donors. Here immunoSEQ multiplex PCR was the method, and the copy in TCRdb shows in-frame clones only, minus some. The sample contains fewer than 200,000 clones, around four fifths of which appear only once. The sequenced sample was PBMCs. These receptors all stem from a man between 40 and 49 years old in good health and CMV-seropositive. Each CDR3 is given with its conserved first and last residue. A D gene is named only where the DNA matches it firmly. Not all rows give a size; the values are once, few, many and, for expanded clones, a class.

>TRBV15|.|.|TRBJ1-1
CATSRDIRNTEAFF
TGTGCCACCAGCAGAGATATTCGGAACACTGAAGCTTTCTTT
>TRBV7-9|few|.|TRBJ1-2
CASSLGSFGGGYTF
TGTGCCAGCAGCTTAGGAAGTTTCGGAGGTGGCTACACCTTC
>TRBV25-1|.|.|TRBJ2-1
CASSDLGGGRSSYNEQFF
TGTGCCAGCAGTGATCTGGGGGGAGGCCGGAGCTCCTACAATGAGCAGTTCTTC
>TRBV5-1|.|TRBD1|TRBJ2-7
CASSIGTGVSYEQYF
TGCGCCAGCAGCATTGGGACAGGGGTTTCCTACGAGCAGTACTTC
>TRBV7-9|.|TRBD2|TRBJ2-1
CSSSIANRLADNEQFF
TGTTCCAGCAGTATCGCAAATAGACTAGCGGACAATGAGCAGTTCTTC
>TRBV28|.|.|TRBJ1-2
CASKQGQNYGYTF
TGTGCCAGCAAACAGGGTCAGAACTATGGCTACACCTTC
>TRBV30|.|TRBD2|TRBJ2-2
CAWRDSGSRSTGELFF
TGTGCCTGGAGAGATAGCGGGAGTAGGAGCACCGGGGAGCTGTTTTTT
>TRBV27|.|.|TRBJ2-7
CASSDRYYEQYF
TGTGCCAGCTCGGACAGATACTACGAGCAGTACTTC
>TRBV27|once|TRBD1|TRBJ1-2
CASSINAQYRGYGYTF
TGTGCCAGCAGTATTAACGCTCAATACAGGGGCTATGGCTACACCTTC
>TRBV29-1|once|TRBD1|TRBJ2-3
CSVRAGTGGEDTQYF
TGCAGCGTTCGAGCCGGGACAGGGGGGGAAGATACGCAGTATTTT
>TRBV16|once|.|TRBJ2-7
CASSVRGAGEQYF
TGTGCCAGCAGTGTTCGGGGGGCGGGCGAGCAGTACTTC
>TRBV28|few|TRBD2|TRBJ2-1
CASSSTRGVTPSGEQFF
TGTGCCAGCAGTTCCACGCGGGGGGTAACTCCGTCGGGTGAGCAGTTCTTC
>TRBV7-2|.|TRBD2|TRBJ2-5
CASQLAGQLLGETQYF
TGTGCCAGCCAACTAGCGGGACAACTACTCGGCGAGACCCAGTACTTC
>TRBV6-1|few|TRBD1|TRBJ2-2
CASSRQGRTGELFF
TGTGCCAGCAGTAGACAGGGCCGCACCGGGGAGCTGTTTTTT
>TRBV9|.|.|TRBJ2-2
CASSATENTGELFF
TGTGCCAGCAGCGCCACAGAGAACACCGGGGAGCTGTTTTTT
>TRBV7-9|.|TRBD2|TRBJ2-1
CASSLVASGSPEQFF
TGTGCCAGCAGCTTAGTGGCTAGCGGGAGTCCTGAGCAGTTCTTC
>TRBV4-3|.|TRBD1|TRBJ2-6
CASSRSLTGAGANGLTF
TGCGCCAGCAGCCGCTCCCTGACAGGGGCTGGGGCCAACGGCCTGACTTTC
>TRBV15|few|.|TRBJ1-2
CATSREQDYGYTF
TGTGCCACCAGCAGAGAACAAGACTATGGCTACACCTTC
>TRBV19|few|.|TRBJ2-1
CASSMAGYNEQFF
TGTGCCAGTAGTATGGCGGGTTACAATGAGCAGTTCTTC
>TRBV5-1|.|TRBD1|TRBJ2-3
CASTVNAAGTGGGDTQYF
TGCGCCAGCACCGTAAACGCAGCCGGGACAGGGGGGGGAGATACGCAGTATTTT
>TRBV4-2|.|.|TRBJ1-4
CASSQDKRHGNEKLFF
TGTGCCAGCAGCCAAGATAAAAGACACGGAAATGAAAAACTGTTTTTT
>TRBV28|.|TRBD2|TRBJ2-2
CASTIAGSNTGELFF
TGTGCCAGCACCATAGCGGGATCGAACACCGGGGAGCTGTTTTTT
>TRBV18|.|TRBD1|TRBJ1-1
CASSPSGQGAENTEAFF
TGTGCCAGCTCACCATCGGGACAGGGGGCGGAGAACACTGAAGCTTTCTTT
>TRBV19|few|TRBD2|TRBJ2-5
CASSMASGWETQYF
TGTGCCAGTAGTATGGCTAGCGGGTGGGAGACCCAGTACTTC
>TRBV11-2|.|TRBD1|TRBJ1-5
CASSTQGDQPQHF
TGTGCCAGCAGCACACAGGGGGACCAGCCCCAGCATTTT
>TRBV13|.|.|TRBJ1-1
CASSFGRNTEAFF
TGTGCCAGCAGCTTTGGCAGGAACACTGAAGCTTTCTTT
>TRBV19|.|.|TRBJ2-6
CASSIAAGSGANVLTF
TGTGCCAGTAGTATTGCAGCGGGTTCTGGGGCCAACGTCCTGACTTTC
>TRBV6-5|.|TRBD2|TRBJ2-3
CASSYKAGGTDTQYF
TGTGCCAGCAGTTACAAAGCGGGAGGAACAGATACGCAGTATTTT
>TRBV5-1|.|TRBD2|TRBJ2-1
CASSLGLAGLEQFF
TGCGCCAGCAGCCTAGGACTAGCGGGCCTTGAGCAGTTCTTC
>TRBV6-6|.|TRBD1|TRBJ2-7
CASTPDRAYEQYF
TGTGCCAGCACTCCCGACAGGGCCTACGAGCAGTACTTC
>TRBV10-3|.|.|TRBJ1-1
CAIGPQGAFF
TGTGCCATCGGGCCCCAGGGGGCTTTCTTT
>TRBV2|.|.|TRBJ2-5
CASSPGRETQYF
TGTGCCAGCAGTCCCGGCAGGGAGACCCAGTACTTC
>TRBV9|.|.|TRBJ2-5
CASSVHTGETQYF
TGTGCCAGCAGCGTCCACACCGGGGAGACCCAGTACTTC
>TRBV6-6|.|.|TRBJ1-5
CASDDRSGQPQHF
TGTGCCAGCGATGACAGGTCCGGTCAGCCCCAGCATTTT
>TRBV4-2|few|TRBD2|TRBJ2-7
CASSPTSGSSYEQYF
TGTGCCAGCAGCCCGACTAGCGGGAGTTCCTACGAGCAGTACTTC
>TRBV7-2|.|TRBD1|TRBJ2-7
CASSLDWTGNEQYF
TGTGCCAGCAGCTTAGATTGGACAGGGAACGAGCAGTACTTC
>TRBV5-5|.|TRBD1|TRBJ1-5
CASSQGTGGGGNQPQHF
TGTGCCAGCAGCCAAGGGACAGGGGGAGGAGGCAATCAGCCCCAGCATTTT
>TRBV30|.|.|TRBJ2-7
CAWSKSVSSYEQYF
TGTGCCTGGAGTAAGTCGGTGAGCTCCTACGAGCAGTACTTC
>TRBV5-1|.|TRBD1|TRBJ2-5
CASSTGQIQETQYF
TGCGCCAGCAGCACGGGACAGATCCAAGAGACCCAGTACTTC
>TRBV5-4|.|TRBD1|TRBJ2-7
CASRFGQGMSARQYF
TGTGCCAGCAGATTTGGACAGGGCATGTCGGCACGGCAGTACTTC
>TRBV7-2|.|.|TRBJ2-7
CASSFPDISYEQYF
TGTGCCAGCAGCTTCCCGGACATCTCCTACGAGCAGTACTTC
>TRBV6-5|.|TRBD1|TRBJ2-1
CASSTGQGVHEQFF
TGTGCCAGCAGTACGGGACAGGGGGTCCATGAGCAGTTCTTC
>TRBV9|.|TRBD2|TRBJ2-3
CASSVGASGRTDTQYF
TGTGCCAGCAGCGTAGGCGCTAGCGGGAGAACAGATACGCAGTATTTT
>TRBV10-3|.|.|TRBJ1-1
CAISARLNTEAFF
TGTGCCATCAGTGCACGGTTGAACACTGAAGCTTTCTTT
>TRBV2|.|.|TRBJ1-1
CASSVRGFPNTEAFF
TGTGCCAGCAGTGTCAGGGGTTTTCCGAACACTGAAGCTTTCTTT
>TRBV7-9|.|TRBD1|TRBJ2-3
CASSLGQGVDSDTQYF
TGTGCCAGCTCCTTAGGACAGGGGGTGGATTCAGATACGCAGTATTTT